This TCR beta chain was profiled in a study of blood T cell repertoires in COVID-19. About the study: COVID-19 samples, acute and convalescent, were from the United States, Italy and Spain. T cells, B-cell-depleted T cells, or PBMCs supplied cDNA or gDNA.

Those enrolled, adults aged 18 to 89 years, came from 25 or so US areas. The CDR3 extends over 15 amino acids. Deletions cut 3 bases from V and 0 bases from J, with 15 bases between. The V gene's germline CDR1 is SQVTM and CDR2 ANQGSEA. Assay: immunoSEQ multiplex PCR; the TCRdb copy retains only in-frame clones and omits some. The data show about 330,000 clones, 80% to 90% seen once. This chain connects TRBV29-1 to TRBJ2-7, with a tentative D call TRBD2 (5 bases). The clonotype comes from a woman aged 18-29 years who had recovered from COVID-19. Source material: PBMCs or T cells enriched from blood (not recorded which). The CDR3 is CSVDAPWENSYEQYF. The CDR3 region has the DNA TGCAGCGTTGATGCACCCTGGGAGAACTCCTACGAGCAGTACTTC.